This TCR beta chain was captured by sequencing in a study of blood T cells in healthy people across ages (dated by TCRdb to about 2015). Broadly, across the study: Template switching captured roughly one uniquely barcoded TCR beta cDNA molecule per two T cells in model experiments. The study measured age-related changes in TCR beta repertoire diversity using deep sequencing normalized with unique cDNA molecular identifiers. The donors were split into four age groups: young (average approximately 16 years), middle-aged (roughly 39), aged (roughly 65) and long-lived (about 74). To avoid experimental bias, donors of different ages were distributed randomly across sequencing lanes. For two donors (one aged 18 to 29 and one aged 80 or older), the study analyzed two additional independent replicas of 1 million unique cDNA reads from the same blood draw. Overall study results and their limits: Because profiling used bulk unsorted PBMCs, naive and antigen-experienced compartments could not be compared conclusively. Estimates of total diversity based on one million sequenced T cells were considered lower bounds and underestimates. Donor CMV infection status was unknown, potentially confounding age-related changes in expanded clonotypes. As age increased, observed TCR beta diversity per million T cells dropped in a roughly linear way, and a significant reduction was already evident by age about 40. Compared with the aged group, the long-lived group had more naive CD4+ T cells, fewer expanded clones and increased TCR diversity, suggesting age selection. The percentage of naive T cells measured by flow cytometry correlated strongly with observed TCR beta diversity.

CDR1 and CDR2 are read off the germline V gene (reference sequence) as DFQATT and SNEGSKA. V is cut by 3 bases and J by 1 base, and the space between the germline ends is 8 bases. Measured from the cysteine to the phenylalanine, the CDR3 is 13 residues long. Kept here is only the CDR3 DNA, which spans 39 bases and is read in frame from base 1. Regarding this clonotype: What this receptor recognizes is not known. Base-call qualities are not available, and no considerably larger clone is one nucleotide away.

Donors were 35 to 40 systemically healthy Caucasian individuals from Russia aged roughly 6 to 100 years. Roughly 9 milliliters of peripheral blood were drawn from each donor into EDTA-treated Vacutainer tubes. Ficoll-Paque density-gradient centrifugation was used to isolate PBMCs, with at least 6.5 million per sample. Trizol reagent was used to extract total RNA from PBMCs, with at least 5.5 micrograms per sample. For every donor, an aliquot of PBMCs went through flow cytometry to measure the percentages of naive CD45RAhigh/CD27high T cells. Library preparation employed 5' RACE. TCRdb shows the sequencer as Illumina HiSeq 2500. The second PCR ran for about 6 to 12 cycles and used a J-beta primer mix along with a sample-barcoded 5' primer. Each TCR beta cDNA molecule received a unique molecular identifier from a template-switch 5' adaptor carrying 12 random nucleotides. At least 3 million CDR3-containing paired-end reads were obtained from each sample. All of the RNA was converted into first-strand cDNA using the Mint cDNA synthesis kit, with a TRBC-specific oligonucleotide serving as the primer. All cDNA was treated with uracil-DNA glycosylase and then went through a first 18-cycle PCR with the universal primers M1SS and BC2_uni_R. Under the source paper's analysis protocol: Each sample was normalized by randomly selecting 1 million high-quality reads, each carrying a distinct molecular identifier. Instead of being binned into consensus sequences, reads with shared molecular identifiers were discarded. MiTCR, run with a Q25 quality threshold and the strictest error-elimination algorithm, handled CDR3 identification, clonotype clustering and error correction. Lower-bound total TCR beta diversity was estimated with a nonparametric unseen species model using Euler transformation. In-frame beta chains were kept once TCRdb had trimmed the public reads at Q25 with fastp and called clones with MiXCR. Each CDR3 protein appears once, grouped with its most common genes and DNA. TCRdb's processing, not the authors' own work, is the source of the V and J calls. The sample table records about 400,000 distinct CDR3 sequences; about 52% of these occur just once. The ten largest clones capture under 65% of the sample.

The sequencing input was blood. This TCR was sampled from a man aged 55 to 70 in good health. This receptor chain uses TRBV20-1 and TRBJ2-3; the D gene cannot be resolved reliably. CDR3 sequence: CSARNSGTDTQYF. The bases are TGCAGTGCTAGGAATTCGGGCACAGATACGCAGTATTTT.